This T cell receptor beta chain was profiled in a study of regulatory T cells. Germline V gene data show CDR1 as MDHEN and CDR2 as SYDVKM. The CDR3 contains 14 residues. Trimming shortened V by 6 bases and J by 3 bases, and 15 bases separated the two germline ends. As regards this clone: What it recognizes is unknown.

Primers: 52 TRBV forward and 13 TRBJ reverse. Assay: immunoSEQ multiplex PCR; the TCRdb copy retains only in-frame clones and omits some. Of about 20,000 clones listed, 93% are singletons. Study-wide results and caveats: Patient CD8+ T cells trended nonsignificantly toward lower Shannon entropy than control CD8+ cells. Regulatory T cells showed the strongest V-J pair restriction and V/J gene skewing among patient repertoires.

The chain uses TRBV28 and TRBJ2-7; D is unclear. This receptor was obtained from a child between 2 and 9 years old with CD3G deficiency. Sequenced input: CD8+ T cells sorted from blood. This CDR3 reads CASSPRYNNYEQYF. Here the CDR3 DNA reads TGTGCCAGCAGCCCTCGATACAATAACTACGAGCAGTACTTC.